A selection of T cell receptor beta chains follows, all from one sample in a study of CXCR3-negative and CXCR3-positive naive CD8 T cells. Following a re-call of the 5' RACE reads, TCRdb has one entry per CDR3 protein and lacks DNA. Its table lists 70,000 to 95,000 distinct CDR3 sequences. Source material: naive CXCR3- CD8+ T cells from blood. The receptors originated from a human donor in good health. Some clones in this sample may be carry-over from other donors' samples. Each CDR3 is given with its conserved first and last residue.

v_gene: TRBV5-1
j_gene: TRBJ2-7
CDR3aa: CASKWGGTSYEQYF

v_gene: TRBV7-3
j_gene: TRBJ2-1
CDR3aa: CASSLGTYNEQFF

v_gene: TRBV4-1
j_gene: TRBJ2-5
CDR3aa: CASSQDPGGYQETQYF

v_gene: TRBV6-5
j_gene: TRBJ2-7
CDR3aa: CASSYRQADEQYF

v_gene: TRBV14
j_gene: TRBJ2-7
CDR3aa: CASSQAGGWSSYEQYF

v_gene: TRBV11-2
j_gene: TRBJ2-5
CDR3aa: CASSPFPYGAGETQYF

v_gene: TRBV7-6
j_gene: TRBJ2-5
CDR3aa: CASSLDLPHWAVQETQYF

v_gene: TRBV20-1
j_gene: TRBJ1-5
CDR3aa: CSASAGGGNQPQHF

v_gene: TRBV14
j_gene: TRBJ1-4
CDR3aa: CASSPFGTYSEKLFF

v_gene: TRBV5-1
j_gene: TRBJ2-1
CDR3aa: CASSLTSSLWGEQFF

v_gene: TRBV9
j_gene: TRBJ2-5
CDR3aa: CASSSTGRYGETQYF

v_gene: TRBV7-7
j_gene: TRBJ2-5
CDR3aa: CASSWRGSETQYF

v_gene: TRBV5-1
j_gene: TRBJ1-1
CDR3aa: CASSLEGLNTEAFF

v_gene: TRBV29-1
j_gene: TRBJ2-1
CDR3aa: CSADRGSYNEQFF

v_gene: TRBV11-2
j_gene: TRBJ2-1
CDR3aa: CASSSQGGGSYNEQFF

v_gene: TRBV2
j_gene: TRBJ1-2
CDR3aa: CASIERGNGYGYTF

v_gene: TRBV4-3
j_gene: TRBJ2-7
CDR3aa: CASSRGQSSYEQYF

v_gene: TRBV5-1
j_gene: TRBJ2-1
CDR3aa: CASSLEVGGRENEQFF

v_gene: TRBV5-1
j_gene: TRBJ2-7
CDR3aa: CASSLSPGQGTYEQYF

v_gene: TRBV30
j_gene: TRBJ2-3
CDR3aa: CAWSVVGTDTQYF

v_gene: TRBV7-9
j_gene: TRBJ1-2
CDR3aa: CASSFGTGVDGYTF

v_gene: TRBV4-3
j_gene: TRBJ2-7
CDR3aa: CASSQDISSGYSYEQYF

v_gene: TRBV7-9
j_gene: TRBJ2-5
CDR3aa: CASSVTSGIQETQYF

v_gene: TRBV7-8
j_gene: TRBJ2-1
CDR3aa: CASSLELDGIEQFF

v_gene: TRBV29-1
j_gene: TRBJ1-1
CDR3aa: CSVEFGGGGAFF

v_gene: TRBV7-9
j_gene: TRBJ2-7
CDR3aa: CAGARAFGYEQYF

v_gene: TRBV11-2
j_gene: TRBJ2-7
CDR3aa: CASRRLGNEQYF

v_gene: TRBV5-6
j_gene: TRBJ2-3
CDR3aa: CASSLVAPDTQYF

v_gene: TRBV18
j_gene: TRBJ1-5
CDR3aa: CASGQGGNQPQHF

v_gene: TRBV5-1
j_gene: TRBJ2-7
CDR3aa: CASSLEDTSYVQYF

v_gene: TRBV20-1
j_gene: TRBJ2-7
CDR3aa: CSATGTEAYEQYF

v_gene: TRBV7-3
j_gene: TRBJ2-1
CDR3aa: CASSQYGGDGLNEQFF

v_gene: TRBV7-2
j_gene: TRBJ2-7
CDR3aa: CASSFPGLGYEQYF

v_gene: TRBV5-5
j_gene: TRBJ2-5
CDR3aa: CASSFFQGQETQYF

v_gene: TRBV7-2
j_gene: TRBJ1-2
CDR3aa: CASSLYPGDYGYTF

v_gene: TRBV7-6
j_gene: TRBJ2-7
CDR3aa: CASSLVGETYEQYF

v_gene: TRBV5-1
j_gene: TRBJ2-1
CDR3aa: CASSPGHNEQFF

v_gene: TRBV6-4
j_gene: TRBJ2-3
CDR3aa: CASSEGGTDTQYF

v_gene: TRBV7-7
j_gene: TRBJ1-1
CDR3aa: CASSLALLGGRGNTEAFF

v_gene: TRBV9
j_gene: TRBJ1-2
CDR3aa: CASSATRTAEGYTF

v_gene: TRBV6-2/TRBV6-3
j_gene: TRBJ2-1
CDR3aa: CASLRPRLWHEQFF

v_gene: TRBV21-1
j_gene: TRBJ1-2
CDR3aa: CARAPSGYGYTF

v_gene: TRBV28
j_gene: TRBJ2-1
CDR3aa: CASSFDRVGPNNEQFF

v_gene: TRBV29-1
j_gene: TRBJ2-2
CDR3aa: CSVEDPWTNTGELFF

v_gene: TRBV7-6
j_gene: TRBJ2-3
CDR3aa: CASSLEATKTDTQYF

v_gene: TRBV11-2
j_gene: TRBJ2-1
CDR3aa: CASSNPPEGSGRAYNEQFF